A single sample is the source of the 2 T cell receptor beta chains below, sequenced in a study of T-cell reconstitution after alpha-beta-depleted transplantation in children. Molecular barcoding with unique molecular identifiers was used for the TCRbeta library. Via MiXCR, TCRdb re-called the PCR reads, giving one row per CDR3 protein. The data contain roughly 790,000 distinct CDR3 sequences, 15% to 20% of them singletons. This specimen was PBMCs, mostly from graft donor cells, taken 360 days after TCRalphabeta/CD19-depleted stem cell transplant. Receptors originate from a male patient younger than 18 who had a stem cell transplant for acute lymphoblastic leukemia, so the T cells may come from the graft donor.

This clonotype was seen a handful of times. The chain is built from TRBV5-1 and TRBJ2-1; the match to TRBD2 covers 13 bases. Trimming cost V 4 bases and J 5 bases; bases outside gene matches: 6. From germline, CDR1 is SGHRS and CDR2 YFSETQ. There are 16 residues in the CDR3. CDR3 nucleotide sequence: TGCGCCAGCAGCGCGGGACTAGCGGGACTGAACAATGAGCAGTTCTTC. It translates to CASSAGLAGLNNEQFF.

The DNA of the CDR3 is TGTGCCAGCAGCTTAGGAGGGTCCCGGAGCACAGATACGCAGTATTTT. Translated: CASSLGGSRSTDTQYF. The rearrangement links TRBV7-3 to TRBJ2-3, with D possibly being TRBD2 (6 bases). This CDR3 contains 16 residues. Germline CDR1 SGHTA, CDR2 FQGTGA. V dropped 2 bases and J dropped 0 bases, with 12 bases sitting between them. The entire variable domain, with the rest obtained from reference TRBV7-3 and TRBJ2-3, is as follows: GAGVSQTPSNKVTEKGKYVELRCDPISGHTALYWYRQSLGQGPEFLIYFQGTGAADDSGLPNDRFFAVRPEGSVSTLKIQRTERGDSAVYLCASSLGGSRSTDTQYFGPGTRLTVL.